This T cell receptor (beta chain) was obtained from a study of T-cell memory formation after mild COVID-19. This clonotype has more than one count but fewer than ten. The antigen is not known. Constant-segment primers and 5'RACE yielded cDNA libraries for TCR alpha and TCR beta, each carrying sample barcodes and UMIs. Each CDR3 protein gets one entry after TCRdb re-called the 5' RACE reads with MiXCR. The sample includes fewer than 550,000 distinct CDR3 sequences, roughly 20% seen only once; the top ten take 7.5% to 9.5%. Overall study findings and caveats: CD4+ contracting clones were found mainly in CM and EM, and CD8+ ones in EMRA.

This TCR came from an adult woman who had mild COVID-19 (a few samples of this study predate the infection). Cell type and time point are not known. Sequencing was performed on PBMCs or a T cell subset sorted from them (not recorded which).

The CDR3 spells CASSRGPQQYF. Here the CDR3 DNA reads TGTGCCAGCTCCCGGGGGCCACAACAGTACTTC. This chain joins TRBV19 and TRBJ2-4; D assignment may be TRBD1 or TRBD2 (6 bases each). The germline gives CDR1 LNHDA, CDR2 SQIVND (reference sequence). V lost 9 bases to trimming and J lost 13 bases, with 16 bases between them. The CDR3 has 11 amino acids.